This TCR beta chain came from a study of T cell clonality in common variable immunodeficiency. Broader study findings: Compared with healthy controls, CVID subjects showed increased TCRbeta clonality, mostly in about a third. CVID patient heterogeneity limited repertoire-clinical complication correlations.

The assay was immunoSEQ multiplex PCR, and TCRdb's table has in-frame clones only and misses some. This sample includes 50,000 to 60,000 clones with no singletons; its ten biggest clones take up about 0.8%. V lost 1 base to trimming and J lost 0 bases, with 12 bases between them. This CDR3 is built from 16 residues. Germline CDR1 and CDR2: SGHNT and YYREEE (reference sequence). Most patients and controls had Caucasian heritage. This clone was found many times. What it binds is not known. The read is 3 residues too short to cover the CDR3 end, so that end is filled in from the germline J gene. This receptor was identified in a person between 18 and 75 years old in good health. The sample consisted of peripheral blood mononuclear cells. The gene calls are TRBV5-4 and TRBJ2-3; tentatively, D is TRBD2 (6 bases). CDR3 residues: CASSLPGLSSTDTQYF. CDR3 bases read: TGTGCCAGCAGCTTGCCGGGACTCAGTAGCACAGATACG.